This TCR beta chain was found in a study of PD-L1 blockade in urothelial cancer. Study details: Dosed intravenously at 1,200 mg every 3 weeks, atezolizumab was initiated by patients around 2014. Prior chemotherapy ranged from 0 to 3 regimens per patient. Counts from blood samples showed a median of 141,255 T cells. Study-level findings and limits: Better survival was forecast by a pretreatment blood TCR clonality below the median.

TCRdb keeps only in-frame clones here, not all; method: immunoSEQ multiplex PCR. This sample yields under 85,000 clones, of which around 93% are seen a single time; 0.87% belongs to the top ten. For this clone: Antigen: not known.

Germline CDR1 reads SGHRS; CDR2 reads YFSETQ. Between the trimmed V and J ends, which lost 4 bases and 2 bases, there was a span of 13 bases. The CDR3 covers 14 residues. The time point is: peripheral blood 6 weeks after treatment start. This sample comprised PBMCs, obtained around atezolizumab (anti-PD-L1) treatment. The chain uses TRBV5-1 and TRBJ2-7, with D possibly matching TRBD2 (6 bases). This clonotype was obtained from an elderly woman with urothelial cancer. The CDR3 sequence: CASSPSSATYEQYF. Written as DNA, the CDR3 is TGCGCCAGCAGCCCTTCTAGCGCCACCTACGAGCAGTACTTC.